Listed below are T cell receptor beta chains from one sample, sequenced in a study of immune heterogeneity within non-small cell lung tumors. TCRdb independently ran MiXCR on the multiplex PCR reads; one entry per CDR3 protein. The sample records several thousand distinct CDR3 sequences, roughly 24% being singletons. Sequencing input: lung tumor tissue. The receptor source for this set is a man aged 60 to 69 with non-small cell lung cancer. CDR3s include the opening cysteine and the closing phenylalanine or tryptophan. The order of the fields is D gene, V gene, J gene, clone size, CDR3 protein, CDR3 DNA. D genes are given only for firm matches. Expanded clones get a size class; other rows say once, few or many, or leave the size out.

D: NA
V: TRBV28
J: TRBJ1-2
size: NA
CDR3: CASSRGNRDGYTF
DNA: TGTGCCAGCAGTAGAGGGAACCGGGATGGCTACACCTTC

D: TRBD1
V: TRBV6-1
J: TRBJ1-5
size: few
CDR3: CASRGTGHQPQHF
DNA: TGTGCCAGCAGAGGGACAGGGCATCAGCCCCAGCATTTT

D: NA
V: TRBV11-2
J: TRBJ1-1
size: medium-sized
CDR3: CASSLAGGGYTEAFF
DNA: TGTGCCAGCAGCTTAGCGGGAGGGGGGTATACTGAAGCTTTCTTT

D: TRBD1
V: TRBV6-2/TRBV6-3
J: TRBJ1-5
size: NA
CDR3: CASSYRRGTGFGNQPQHF
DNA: TGTGCCAGCAGTTACCGTCGTGGGACAGGGTTTGGGAATCAGCCCCAGCATTTT

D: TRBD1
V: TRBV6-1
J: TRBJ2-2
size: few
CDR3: CASSEGFEGGATGELFF
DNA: TGTGCCAGCAGTGAGGGCTTTGAAGGGGGCGCGACCGGGGAGCTGTTTTTT

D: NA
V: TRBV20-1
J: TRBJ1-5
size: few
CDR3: CSARGGVSSQPQHF
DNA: TGCAGTGCTAGAGGGGGGGTTTCGAGTCAGCCCCAGCATTTT

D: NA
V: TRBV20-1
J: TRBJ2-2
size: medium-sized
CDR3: CSARDTLSRGELFF
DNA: TGCAGTGCTAGAGATACGCTATCGAGGGGGGAGCTGTTTTTT

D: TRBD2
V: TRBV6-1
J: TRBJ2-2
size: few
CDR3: CASRKGGKELFF
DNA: TGTGCCAGCAGGAAGGGAGGGAAGGAGCTGTTTTTT

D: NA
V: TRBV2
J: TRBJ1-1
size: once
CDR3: CASSEQGQSTEAFF
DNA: TGTGCCAGCAGTGAACAGGGGCAAAGCACTGAAGCTTTCTTT

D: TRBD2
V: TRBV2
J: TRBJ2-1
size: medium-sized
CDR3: CATRGLGDNEQFF
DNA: TGTGCCACCCGGGGACTAGGAGACAATGAGCAGTTCTTC

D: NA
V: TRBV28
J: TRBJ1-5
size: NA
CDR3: CASSFQGREPQHF
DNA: TGTGCCAGCAGTTTTCAGGGGAGGGAGCCCCAGCATTTT

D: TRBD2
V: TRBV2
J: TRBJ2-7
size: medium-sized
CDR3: CASTSPREREAPYEQYF
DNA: TGTGCCAGCACTAGCCCAAGGGAGCGGGAGGCACCCTACGAGCAGTACTTC

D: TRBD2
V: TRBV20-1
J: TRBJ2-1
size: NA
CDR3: CSASGRAAYNEQFF
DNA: TGCAGTGCTAGCGGGAGGGCCGCATACAATGAGCAGTTCTTC

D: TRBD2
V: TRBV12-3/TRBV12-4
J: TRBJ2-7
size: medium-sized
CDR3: CASSLGLGDGEQYF
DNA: TGTGCCAGCAGTCTCGGACTAGGGGATGGCGAGCAGTACTTC

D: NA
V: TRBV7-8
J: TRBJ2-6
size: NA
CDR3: CDSSLAASGANVLTF
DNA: TGTGACAGCAGCTTAGCGGCCTCTGGGGCCAACGTCCTGACTTTC

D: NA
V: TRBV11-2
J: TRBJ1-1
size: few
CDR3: CASSLDVAEAFF
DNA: TGTGCCAGCAGCTTAGATGTCGCTGAAGCTTTCTTT

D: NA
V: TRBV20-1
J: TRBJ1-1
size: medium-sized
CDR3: CSAQQGNTEAFF
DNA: TGCAGTGCTCAACAGGGGAACACTGAAGCTTTCTTT

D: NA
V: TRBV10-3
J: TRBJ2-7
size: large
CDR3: CAISEGHREEPYEQYF
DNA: TGTGCCATCAGTGAAGGGCACAGGGAGGAGCCCTACGAGCAGTACTTC

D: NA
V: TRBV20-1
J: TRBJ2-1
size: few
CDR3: CSARQGYNEQFF
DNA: TGCAGTGCTAGACAGGGGTACAATGAGCAGTTCTTC

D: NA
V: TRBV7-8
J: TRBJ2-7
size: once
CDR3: CASSLRQDPSYEQYF
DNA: TGTGCCAGCAGCCTAAGACAGGATCCCTCCTACGAGCAGTACTTC

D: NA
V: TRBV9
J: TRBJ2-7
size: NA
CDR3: CASSVGPSTSYEQYF
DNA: TGTGCCAGCAGCGTAGGACCCTCGACCTCCTACGAGCAGTACTTC

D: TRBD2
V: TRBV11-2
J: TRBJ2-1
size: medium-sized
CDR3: CASSRGTSGSSYNEQFF
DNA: TGTGCCAGCAGCCGGGGGACTAGCGGGAGCTCCTACAATGAGCAGTTCTTC

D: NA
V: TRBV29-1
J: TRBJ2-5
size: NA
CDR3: CSVECSGGSGGWGGTQYF
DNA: TGCAGCGTTGAATGTTCGGGGGGATCGGGGGGCTGGGGGGGGACCCAGTACTTC

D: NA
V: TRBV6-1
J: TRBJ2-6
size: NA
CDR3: CAISGPYHSSGANVLTF
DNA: TGTGCCATCTCGGGGCCATATCACTCGTCTGGGGCCAACGTCCTGACTTTC

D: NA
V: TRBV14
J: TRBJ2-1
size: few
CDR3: CASSQDLSLVTLNEQFF
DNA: TGTGCCAGCAGCCAAGATCTATCCTTGGTAACCCTCAATGAGCAGTTCTTC

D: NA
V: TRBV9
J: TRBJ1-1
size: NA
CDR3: CASSVVTGAEAFF
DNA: TGTGCCAGCAGCGTAGTAACGGGGGCTGAAGCTTTCTTT

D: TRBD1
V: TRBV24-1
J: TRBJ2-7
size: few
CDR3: CATRGTESLAYEQYF
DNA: TGTGCCACCAGGGGGACAGAATCCCTCGCCTACGAGCAGTACTTC

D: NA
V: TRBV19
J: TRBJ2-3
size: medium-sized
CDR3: CASSIPDFTDTQYF
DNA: TGTGCCAGTAGTATCCCCGACTTCACAGATACGCAGTATTTT

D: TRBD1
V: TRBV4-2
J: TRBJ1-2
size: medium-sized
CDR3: CASSQDLRGQDYGYTF
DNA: TGTGCCAGCAGCCAAGATCTGAGGGGGCAAGACTATGGCTACACCTTC

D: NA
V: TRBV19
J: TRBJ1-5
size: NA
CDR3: CASSRGGQPQHF
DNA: TGTGCCAGTAGTCGAGGAGGTCAGCCCCAGCATTTT

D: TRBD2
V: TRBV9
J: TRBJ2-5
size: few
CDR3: CASSLAGGEETQYF
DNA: TGTGCCAGCAGCTTAGCGGGAGGGGAAGAGACCCAGTACTTC

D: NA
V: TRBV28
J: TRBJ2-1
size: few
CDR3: CASSLPSSYNEQFF
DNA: TGTGCCAGCAGTTTACCGAGCTCCTACAATGAGCAGTTCTTC

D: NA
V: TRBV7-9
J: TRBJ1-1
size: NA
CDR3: CASSFTTGWASEAFF
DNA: TGTGCCAGCAGCTTTACTACGGGCTGGGCTTCTGAAGCTTTCTTT

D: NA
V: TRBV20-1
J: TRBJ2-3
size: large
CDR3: CSAQLASTDTQYF
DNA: TGCAGTGCTCAACTAGCCTCCACAGATACGCAGTATTTT

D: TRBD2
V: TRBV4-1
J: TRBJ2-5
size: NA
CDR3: CASSQDAGVQETQYF
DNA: TGCGCCAGCAGCCAAGATGCGGGGGTACAAGAGACCCAGTACTTC

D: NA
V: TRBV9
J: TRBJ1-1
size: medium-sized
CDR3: CASSVGMGKGSEAFF
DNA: TGTGCCAGCAGCGTAGGTATGGGGAAAGGGAGTGAAGCTTTCTTT

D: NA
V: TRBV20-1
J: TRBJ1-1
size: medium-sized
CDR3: CSGAGRLNTEAFF
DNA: TGCAGTGGTGCTGGACGGCTGAACACTGAAGCTTTCTTT

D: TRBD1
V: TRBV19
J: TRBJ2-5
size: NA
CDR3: CASSQTGGLEETQYF
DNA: TGTGCCAGTAGCCAGACAGGGGGTCTGGAAGAGACCCAGTACTTC

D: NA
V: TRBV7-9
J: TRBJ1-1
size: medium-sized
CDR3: CASSLEPGSEAFF
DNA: TGTGCCAGCAGCTTAGAACCCGGGTCCGAAGCTTTCTTT

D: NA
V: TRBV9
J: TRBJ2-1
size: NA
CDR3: CASSLPGNEQFF
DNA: TGTGCCAGCAGCTTGCCGGGAAATGAGCAGTTCTTC

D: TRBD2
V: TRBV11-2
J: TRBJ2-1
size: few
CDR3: CASSPGTSGSSYNEQFF
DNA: TGTGCCAGCAGCCCGGGGACTAGCGGTAGCTCCTACAATGAGCAGTTCTTC

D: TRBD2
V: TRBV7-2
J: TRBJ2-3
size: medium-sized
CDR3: CASREGGRDTQYF
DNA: TGTGCCAGCAGGGAGGGCGGGAGGGATACGCAGTATTTT

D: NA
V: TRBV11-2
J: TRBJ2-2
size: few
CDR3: CASSLGTVNTGELFF
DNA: TGTGCCAGCAGCTTAGGGACGGTGAACACCGGGGAGCTGTTTTTT